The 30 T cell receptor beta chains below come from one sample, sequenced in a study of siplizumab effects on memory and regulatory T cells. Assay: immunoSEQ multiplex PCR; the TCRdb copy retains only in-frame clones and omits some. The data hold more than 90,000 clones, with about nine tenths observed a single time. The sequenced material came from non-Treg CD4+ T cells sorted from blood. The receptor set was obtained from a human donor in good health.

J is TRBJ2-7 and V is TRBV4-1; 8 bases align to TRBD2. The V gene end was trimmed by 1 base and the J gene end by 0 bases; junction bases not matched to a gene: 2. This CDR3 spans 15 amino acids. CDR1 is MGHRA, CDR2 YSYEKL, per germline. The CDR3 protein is CASSQGGLVSYEQYF. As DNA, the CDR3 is TGCGCCAGCAGCCAAGGGGGACTAGTCTCCTACGAGCAGTACTTC.

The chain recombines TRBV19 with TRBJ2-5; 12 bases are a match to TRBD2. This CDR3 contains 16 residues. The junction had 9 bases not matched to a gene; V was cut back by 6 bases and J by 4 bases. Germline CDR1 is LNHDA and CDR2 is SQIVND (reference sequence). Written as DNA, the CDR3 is TGTGCCAGTAGGAAGACTAGCGGGAGAGGGAGAGAGACCCAGTACTTC. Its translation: CASRKTSGRGRETQYF.

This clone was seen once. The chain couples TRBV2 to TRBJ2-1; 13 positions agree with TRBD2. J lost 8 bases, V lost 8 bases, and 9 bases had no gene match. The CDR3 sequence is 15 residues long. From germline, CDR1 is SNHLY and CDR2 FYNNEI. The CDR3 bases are TGTGCCAGCTCTACCGGGACTAGCGGGACCGATGAGCAGTTCTTC. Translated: CASSTGTSGTDEQFF.

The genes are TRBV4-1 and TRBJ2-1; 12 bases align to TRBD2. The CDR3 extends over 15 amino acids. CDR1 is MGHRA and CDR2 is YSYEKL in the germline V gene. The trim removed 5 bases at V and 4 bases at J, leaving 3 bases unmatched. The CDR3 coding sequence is TGCGCCAGCAGCGTAGGACTAGCGGGGTACAATGAGCAGTTCTTC. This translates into CASSVGLAGYNEQFF.

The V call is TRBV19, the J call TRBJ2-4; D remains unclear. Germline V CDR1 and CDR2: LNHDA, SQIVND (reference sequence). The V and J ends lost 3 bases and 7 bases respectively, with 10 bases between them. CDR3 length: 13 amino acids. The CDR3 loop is CASSINGNNIQYF. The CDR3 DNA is TGTGCCAGTAGTATCAATGGCAATAACATTCAGTACTTC.

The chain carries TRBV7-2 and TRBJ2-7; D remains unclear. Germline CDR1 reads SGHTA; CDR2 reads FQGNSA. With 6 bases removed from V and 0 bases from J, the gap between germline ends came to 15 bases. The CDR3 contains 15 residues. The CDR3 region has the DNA TGTGCCAGCAGTTCCGACTGGATGAGCTCCTACGAGCAGTACTTC. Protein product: CASSSDWMSSYEQYF.

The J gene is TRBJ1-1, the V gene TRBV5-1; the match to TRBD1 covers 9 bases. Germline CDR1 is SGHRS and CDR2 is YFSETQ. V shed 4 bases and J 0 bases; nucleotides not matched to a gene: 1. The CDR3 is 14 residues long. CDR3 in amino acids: CASSRTGVNTEAFF. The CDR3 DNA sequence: TGCGCCAGCAGCAGGACAGGGGTGAACACTGAAGCTTTCTTT.

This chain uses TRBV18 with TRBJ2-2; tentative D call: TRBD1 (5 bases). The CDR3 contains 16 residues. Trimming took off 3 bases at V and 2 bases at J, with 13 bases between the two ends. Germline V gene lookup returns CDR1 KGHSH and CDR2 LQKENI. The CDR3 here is CASSPRQSTNTGELFF. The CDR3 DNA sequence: TGTGCCAGCTCACCGCGACAGTCTACCAACACCGGGGAGCTGTTTTTT.

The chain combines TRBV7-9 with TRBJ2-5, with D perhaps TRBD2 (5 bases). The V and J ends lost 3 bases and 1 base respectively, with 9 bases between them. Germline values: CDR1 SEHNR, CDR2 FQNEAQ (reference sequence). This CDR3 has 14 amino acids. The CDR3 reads CASSFYGGQETQYF. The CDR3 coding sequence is TGTGCCAGCAGCTTCTATGGAGGCCAAGAGACCCAGTACTTC.

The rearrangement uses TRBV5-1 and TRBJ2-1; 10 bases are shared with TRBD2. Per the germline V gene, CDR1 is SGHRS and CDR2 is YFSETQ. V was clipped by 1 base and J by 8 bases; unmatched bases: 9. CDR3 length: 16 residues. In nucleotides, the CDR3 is TGCGCCAGCAGCTTGTTGGCTAGCGGGAGTTTGGATGAGCAGTTCTTC. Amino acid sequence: CASSLLASGSLDEQFF.

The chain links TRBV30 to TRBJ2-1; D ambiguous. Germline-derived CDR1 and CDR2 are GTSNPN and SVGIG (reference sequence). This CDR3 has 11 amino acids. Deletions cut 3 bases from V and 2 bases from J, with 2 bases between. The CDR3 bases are TGTGCCTGGAGGGCCTACAATGAGCAGTTCTTC. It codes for CAWRAYNEQFF.

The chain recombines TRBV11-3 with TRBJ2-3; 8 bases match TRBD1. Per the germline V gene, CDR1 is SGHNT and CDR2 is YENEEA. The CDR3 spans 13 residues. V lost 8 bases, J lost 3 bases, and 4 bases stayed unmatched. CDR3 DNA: TGTGCCAGCGGAAGACAGGGGACAGATACGCAGTATTTT. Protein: CASGRQGTDTQYF.

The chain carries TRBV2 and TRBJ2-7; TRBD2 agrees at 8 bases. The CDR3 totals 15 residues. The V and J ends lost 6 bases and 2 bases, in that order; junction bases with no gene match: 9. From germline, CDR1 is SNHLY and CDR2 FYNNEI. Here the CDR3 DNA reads TGTGCCAGCAGATTTGGACTAGCCGAGACCTACGAGCAGTACTTC. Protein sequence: CASRFGLAETYEQYF.

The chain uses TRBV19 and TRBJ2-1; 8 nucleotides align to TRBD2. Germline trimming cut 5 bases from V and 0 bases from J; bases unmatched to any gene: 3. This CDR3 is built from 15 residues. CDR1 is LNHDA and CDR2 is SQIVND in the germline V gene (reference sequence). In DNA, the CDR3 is TGTGCCAGTAGTTCGGGGACTAGCTCCTACAATGAGCAGTTCTTC. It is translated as CASSSGTSSYNEQFF.

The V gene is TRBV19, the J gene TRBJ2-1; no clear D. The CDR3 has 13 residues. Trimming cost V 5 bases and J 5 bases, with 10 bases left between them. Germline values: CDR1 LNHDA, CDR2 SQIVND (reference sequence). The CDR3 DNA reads TGTGCCAGTAGTCTCAGATACAACAATGAGCAGTTCTTC. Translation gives CASSLRYNNEQFF. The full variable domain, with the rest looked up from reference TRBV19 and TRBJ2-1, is DGGITQSPKYLFRKEGQNVTLSCEQNLNHDAMYWYRQDPGQGLRLIYYSQIVNDFQKGDIAEGYSVSREKKESFPLTVTSAQKNPTAFYLCASSLRYNNEQFFGPGTRLTVL.

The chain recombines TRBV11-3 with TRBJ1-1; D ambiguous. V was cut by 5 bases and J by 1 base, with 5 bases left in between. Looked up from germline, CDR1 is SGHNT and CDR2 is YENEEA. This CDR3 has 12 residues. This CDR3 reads CASSKGNTEAFF. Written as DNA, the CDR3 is TGTGCCAGCAGCAAGGGGAACACTGAAGCTTTCTTT.

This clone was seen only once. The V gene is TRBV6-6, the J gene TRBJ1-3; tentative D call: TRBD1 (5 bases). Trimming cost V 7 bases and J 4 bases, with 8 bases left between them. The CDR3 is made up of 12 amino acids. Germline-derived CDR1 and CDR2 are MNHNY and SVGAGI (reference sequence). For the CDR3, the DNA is TGTGCCAGCAAAGGGACCGGAAACACCATATATTTT. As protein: CASKGTGNTIYF.

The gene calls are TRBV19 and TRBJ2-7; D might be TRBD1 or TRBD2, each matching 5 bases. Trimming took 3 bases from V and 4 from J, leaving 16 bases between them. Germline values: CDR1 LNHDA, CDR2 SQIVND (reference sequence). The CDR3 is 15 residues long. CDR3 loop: CASSISNWGLYEQYF. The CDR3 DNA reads TGTGCCAGTAGTATTTCCAATTGGGGGTTGTACGAGCAGTACTTC.

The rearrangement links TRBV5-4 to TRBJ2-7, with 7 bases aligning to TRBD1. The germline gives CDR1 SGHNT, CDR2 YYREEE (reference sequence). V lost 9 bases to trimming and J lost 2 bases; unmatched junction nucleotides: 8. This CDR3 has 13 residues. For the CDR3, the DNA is TGTGCCACCAAGGGGGCTGGTCCCTACGAGCAGTACTTC. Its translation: CATKGAGPYEQYF.

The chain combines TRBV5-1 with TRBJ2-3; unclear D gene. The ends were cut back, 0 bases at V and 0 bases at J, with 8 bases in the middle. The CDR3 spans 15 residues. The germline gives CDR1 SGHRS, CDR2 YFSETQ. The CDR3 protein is CASSLVLRSTDTQYF. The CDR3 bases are TGCGCCAGCAGCTTGGTTTTGCGGAGCACAGATACGCAGTATTTT.

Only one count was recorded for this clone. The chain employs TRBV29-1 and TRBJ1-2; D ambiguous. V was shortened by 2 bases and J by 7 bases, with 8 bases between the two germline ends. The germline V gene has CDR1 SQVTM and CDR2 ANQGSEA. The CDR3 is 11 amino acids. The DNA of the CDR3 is TGCAGCGTTGAATTGGAAACTGGCTACACCTTC. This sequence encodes CSVELETGYTF.

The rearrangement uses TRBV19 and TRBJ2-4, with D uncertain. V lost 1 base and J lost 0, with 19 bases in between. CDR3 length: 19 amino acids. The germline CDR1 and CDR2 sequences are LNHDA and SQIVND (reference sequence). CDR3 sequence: CASSIVNGGTLLAKNIQYF. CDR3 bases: TGTGCCAGTAGTATAGTAAACGGTGGTACCTTGCTAGCCAAAAACATTCAGTACTTC.

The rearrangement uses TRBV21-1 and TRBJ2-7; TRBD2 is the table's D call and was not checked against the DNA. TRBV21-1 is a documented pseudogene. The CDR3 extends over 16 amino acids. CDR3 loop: CASSQAAPREPYEQYF. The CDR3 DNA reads TGTGCCAGCAGCCAGGCCGCCCCCCGGGAACCCTACGAGCAGTACTTC.

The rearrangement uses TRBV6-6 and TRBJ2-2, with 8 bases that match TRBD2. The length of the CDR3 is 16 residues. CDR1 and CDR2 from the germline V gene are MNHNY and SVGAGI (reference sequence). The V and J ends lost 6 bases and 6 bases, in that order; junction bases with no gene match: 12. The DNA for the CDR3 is TGTGCCAGCAGGGGATCTACAGCGGGAGAGGCCGGGGAGCTGTTTTTT. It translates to CASRGSTAGEAGELFF.

CDR3 residues: CASSTRAMNTEAFF. CDR3 DNA: TGTGCCAGTAGTACCAGGGCCATGAACACTGAAGCTTTCTTT. The gene calls are TRBV19 and TRBJ1-1; tentative D call: TRBD1 (5 bases). V lost 4 bases and J 0 bases, leaving 9 bases between the germline ends. The CDR3 covers 14 residues. From germline, CDR1 is LNHDA and CDR2 SQIVND (reference sequence).

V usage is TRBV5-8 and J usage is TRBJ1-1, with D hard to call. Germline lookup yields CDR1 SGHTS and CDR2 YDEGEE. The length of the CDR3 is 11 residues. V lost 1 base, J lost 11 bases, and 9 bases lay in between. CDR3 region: CASSLIATAFF. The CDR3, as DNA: TGTGCCAGCAGCTTGATTGCGACGGCTTTCTTT.

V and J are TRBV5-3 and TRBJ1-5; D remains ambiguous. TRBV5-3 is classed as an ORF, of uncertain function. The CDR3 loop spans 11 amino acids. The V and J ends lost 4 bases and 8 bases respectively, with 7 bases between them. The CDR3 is CARSVREPQHF. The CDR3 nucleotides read TGTGCCAGAAGCGTACGGGAGCCCCAGCATTTT.

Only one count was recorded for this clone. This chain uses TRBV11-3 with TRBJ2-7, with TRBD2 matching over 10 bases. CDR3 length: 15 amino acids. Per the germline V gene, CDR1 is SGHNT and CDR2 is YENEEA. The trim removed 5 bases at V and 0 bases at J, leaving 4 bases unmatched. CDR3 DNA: TGTGCCAGCAGCCCCGGACTAGCGGACTCCTACGAGCAGTACTTC. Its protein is CASSPGLADSYEQYF.

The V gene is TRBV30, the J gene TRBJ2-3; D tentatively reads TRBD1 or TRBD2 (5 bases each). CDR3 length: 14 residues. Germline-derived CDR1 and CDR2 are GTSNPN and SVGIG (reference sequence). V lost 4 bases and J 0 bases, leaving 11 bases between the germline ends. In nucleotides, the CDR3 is TGTGCCTGGACCCCGGGACGGAGCACAGATACGCAGTATTTT. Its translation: CAWTPGRSTDTQYF.

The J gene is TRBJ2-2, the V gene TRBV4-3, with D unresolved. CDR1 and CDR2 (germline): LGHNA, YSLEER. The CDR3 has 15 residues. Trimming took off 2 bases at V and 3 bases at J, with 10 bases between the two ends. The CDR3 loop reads CASSQLTSDTGELFF. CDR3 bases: TGCGCCAGCAGCCAACTAACGTCGGACACCGGGGAGCTGTTTTTT.